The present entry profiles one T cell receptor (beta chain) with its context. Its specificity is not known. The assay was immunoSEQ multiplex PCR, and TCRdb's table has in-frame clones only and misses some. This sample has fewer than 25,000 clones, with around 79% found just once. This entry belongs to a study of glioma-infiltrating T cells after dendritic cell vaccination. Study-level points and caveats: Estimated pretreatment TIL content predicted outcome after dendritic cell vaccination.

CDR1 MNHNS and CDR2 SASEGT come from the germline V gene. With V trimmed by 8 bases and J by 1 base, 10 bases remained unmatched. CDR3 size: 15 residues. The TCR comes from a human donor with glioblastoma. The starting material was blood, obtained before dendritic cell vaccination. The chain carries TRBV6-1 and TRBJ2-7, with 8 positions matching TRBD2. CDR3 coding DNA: TGTGCCAGCGAACGGGGGGGGGCAGGGTCCTACGAGCAGTACTTC. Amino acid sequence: CASERGGAGSYEQYF.